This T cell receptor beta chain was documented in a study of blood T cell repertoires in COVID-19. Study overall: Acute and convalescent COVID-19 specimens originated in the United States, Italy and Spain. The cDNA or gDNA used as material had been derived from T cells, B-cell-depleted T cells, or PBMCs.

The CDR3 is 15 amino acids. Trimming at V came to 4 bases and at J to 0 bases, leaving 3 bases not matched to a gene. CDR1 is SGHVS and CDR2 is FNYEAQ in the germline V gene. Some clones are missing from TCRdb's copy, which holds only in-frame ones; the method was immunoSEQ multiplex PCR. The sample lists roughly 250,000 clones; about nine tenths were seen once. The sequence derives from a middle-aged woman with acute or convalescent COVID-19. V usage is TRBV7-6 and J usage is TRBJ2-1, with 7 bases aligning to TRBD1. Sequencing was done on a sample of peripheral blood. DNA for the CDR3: TGTGCCAGCAGCTCGGACAGGCTCTCCTACAATGAGCAGTTCTTC. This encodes CASSSDRLSYNEQFF.